This entry lists 25 T cell receptor beta chains sequenced from one sample in a study of T cells in localized non-small cell lung cancer. Clones were sequenced by immunoSEQ multiplex PCR, and TCRdb holds only the in-frame ones, with some missing. The repertoire holds about 2,700 clones, with 25% as singletons. Sequencing used lung tumor tissue, obtained before any cancer treatment. Receptor source: a male donor aged 60 or over with stage I lung adenocarcinoma.

In its sample, this clone was seen a few times. The rearrangement uses TRBV11-3 and TRBJ1-5, with TRBD1 identical over 8 bases. The CDR3 length is 16 residues. V gave up 5 bases and J gave up 6 bases; unmatched junction bases: 12. Germline V lookup: CDR1 SGHNT, CDR2 YENEEA. This chain's CDR3 is CASSPSTGGYGQPQHF. As DNA, the CDR3 is TGTGCCAGCAGCCCATCCACAGGGGGATATGGTCAGCCCCAGCATTTT.

The V and J genes are TRBV29-1 and TRBJ2-3; TRBD1 aligns across 9 bases. Germline CDR1 reads SQVTM; CDR2 reads ANQGSEA. The CDR3 has 13 amino acids. The ends lost 2 bases at V and 6 bases at J; junction bases unmatched: 3. The CDR3 region is CSVERTGVDTQYF. The CDR3, as DNA: TGCAGCGTTGAACGGACAGGGGTGGATACGCAGTATTTT.

The rearrangement links TRBV6-8 to TRBJ1-4; D is ambiguous. The germline gives CDR1 MNHGY, CDR2 SAAAGT. V lost 6 bases and J lost 0, with 14 bases in between. The CDR3 spans 16 residues. The CDR3 sequence is CASRPLGKATNEKLFF. The CDR3 DNA sequence: TGTGCCAGCAGACCGCTCGGGAAGGCAACTAATGAAAAACTGTTTTTT.

The chain recombines TRBV29-1 with TRBJ1-1; 7 positions agree with TRBD1. Germline V gene lookup returns CDR1 SQVTM and CDR2 ANQGSEA. Germline trimming cut 6 bases from V and 4 bases from J; bases unmatched to any gene: 8. The CDR3 has 13 residues. CDR3 protein: CSVSRGRVTEAFF. CDR3 sequence (DNA): TGCAGCGTCTCTAGGGGGCGGGTCACTGAAGCTTTCTTT. The full variable domain, completed using reference TRBV29-1 and TRBJ1-1, is SAVISQKPSRDICQRGTSLTIQCQVDSQVTMMFWYRQQPGQSLTLIATANQGSEATYESGFVIDKFPISRPNLTFSTLTVSNMSPEDSSIYLCSVSRGRVTEAFFGQGTRLTVV.

This sequence joins TRBV6-8 and TRBJ2-5; the D is unclear. This CDR3 is built from 13 residues. Germline V gene data show CDR1 as MNHGY and CDR2 as SAAAGT. V dropped 2 bases and J dropped 1 base, with 5 bases sitting between them. CDR3 bases: TGTGCCAGCAGTTACGGGGTCCAAGAGACCCAGTACTTC. Amino acid sequence: CASSYGVQETQYF.

The rearrangement joins TRBV15 to TRBJ1-2; 8 bases are a match to TRBD1. The CDR3 sequence is 15 residues long. Trimming took 5 bases from V and 7 from J; bases not matched to a gene: 12. Germline V gene sequence: CDR1 LNHNV, CDR2 YYDKDF (reference sequence). In DNA form, the CDR3 reads TGTGCCACCAGCTTAACCACCGGGACAGGCCCTGGCTACACCTTC. The encoded protein is CATSLTTGTGPGYTF.

This clone was detected only a few times. The chain links TRBV28 to TRBJ1-1; D might be TRBD1 (5 bases). The CDR3 runs to 14 residues. Germline V gene lookup returns CDR1 MDHEN and CDR2 SYDVKM. Trimming stripped 5 bases from V and 10 bases from J, with 20 bases between. CDR3: CASSRALGRPGAFF. CDR3 sequence (DNA): TGTGCCAGCAGTCGCGCCTTGGGGCGTCCAGGAGCTTTCTTT.

This clone was counted between two and nine times. J is TRBJ2-1 and V is TRBV9, with TRBD1 identical over 11 bases. With V trimmed by 0 bases and J by 8 bases, 4 bases remained unmatched. Germline V gene data show CDR1 as SGDLS and CDR2 as YYNGEE. The CDR3 contains 15 residues. CDR3 coding DNA: TGTGCCAGCAGCGTAGTGGGACAGGGGGACCATGAGCAGTTCTTC. It yields the protein CASSVVGQGDHEQFF.

Only a few counts were recorded for this clone. V is TRBV11-3 and J is TRBJ1-6, with D possibly being TRBD1 (6 bases). This CDR3 is built from 17 residues. Deletions cut 0 bases from V and 6 bases from J, with 15 bases between. The germline gives CDR1 SGHNT, CDR2 YENEEA. The CDR3 DNA follows: TGTGCCAGCAGCTTAGAAGGGGGGCACCGGAGTAATTCACCCCTCCACTTT. Its protein product is CASSLEGGHRSNSPLHF.

The chain is built from TRBV16 and TRBJ2-6; a weak D match, TRBD2 (5 bases). This CDR3 has 18 amino acids. V shed 5 bases and J shed 4 bases, with 21 bases lying between them. Germline assignment: CDR1 KGHSY and CDR2 FQNENV. The CDR3 spells CASSDQRPTLGGANVLTF. The CDR3, as DNA: TGTGCCAGCAGCGACCAGCGGCCGACTCTCGGGGGGGCCAACGTCCTGACTTTC.

The rearrangement uses TRBV11-1 and TRBJ2-2; D gene unclear. V lost 5 bases, J lost 1 base, and 11 bases lay in between. The CDR3 has 15 amino acids. CDR1 is SGHAT, CDR2 FQDESV, per germline (reference sequence). This chain's CDR3 is CASSDLPQNTGELFF. CDR3 bases: TGTGCCAGCAGCGACCTACCCCAGAACACCGGGGAGCTGTTTTTT.

V gene TRBV19 combines with J gene TRBJ2-4; D remains unclear. V was shortened by 7 bases and J by 0 bases, with 10 bases between the two germline ends. The CDR3 is 14 amino acids. Germline-derived CDR1 and CDR2 are LNHDA and SQIVND (reference sequence). The CDR3: CASTGWGAKNIQYF. The CDR3 DNA reads as TGTGCCAGTACAGGCTGGGGAGCCAAAAACATTCAGTACTTC.

This clone was seen a handful of times. The chain recombines TRBV11-3 with TRBJ2-7, with D maybe TRBD1 (5 bases). V was cut by 4 bases and J by 0 bases, with 13 bases left in between. The CDR3 runs 15 residues. CDR1 and CDR2 (germline): SGHNT, YENEEA. CDR3 loop: CASSSGILDSYEQYF. CDR3 nucleotide sequence: TGTGCCAGCAGCTCAGGGATTCTAGACTCCTACGAGCAGTACTTC.

The chain has TRBV5-1 and TRBJ2-5; TRBD1 matches at 7 bases. The CDR3 spans 15 residues. CDR1 is SGHRS and CDR2 is YFSETQ in the germline V gene. V shed 4 bases, J shed 2 bases, and the junction held 8 bases outside the gene matches. CDR3 nucleotide sequence: TGCGCCAGCAGCGCTGGGGGACAGACACAAGAGACCCAGTACTTC. Protein sequence: CASSAGGQTQETQYF. The full variable domain, with the rest looked up from reference TRBV5-1 and TRBJ2-5, is KAGVTQTPRYLIKTRGQQVTLSCSPISGHRSVSWYQQTPGQGLQFLFEYFSETQRNKGNFPGRFSGRQFSNSRSEMNVSTLELGDSALYLCASSAGGQTQETQYFGPGTRLLVL.

The CDR3 spells CASSLAQGGYGYTF. CDR3 DNA sequence: TGCGCCAGCAGCTTGGCCCAGGGGGGCTATGGCTACACCTTC. V is TRBV5-1 and J is TRBJ1-2, with TRBD1 matching 7 bases. CDR3 length equals 14 residues. CDR1 is SGHRS and CDR2 is YFSETQ in the germline V gene. J gave up 4 bases and V 0 bases, and 3 bases lay outside the gene matches.

This chain connects TRBV9 to TRBJ1-5; tentative D call: TRBD1 (5 bases). The CDR3 is made up of 18 amino acids. V dropped 5 bases and J dropped 3 bases, with 24 bases sitting between them. Per germline, CDR1 SGDLS and CDR2 YYNGEE. CDR3 bases: TGTGCCAGCAGTGAAGACGTAGGGACGGTTCGATTCAATCAGCCCCAGCATTTT. Translating gives CASSEDVGTVRFNQPQHF.

This chain uses TRBV23-1 with TRBJ2-3, with D hard to call. TRBV23-1 is an ORF, and what it does is uncertain. The germline V and J ends were trimmed by 6 bases and 6 bases, with 13 bases remaining between them. This CDR3 has 13 amino acids. The CDR3: CASSLGQKDTQYF. In DNA form, the CDR3 reads TGCGCCAGCAGCTTAGGGCAGAAGGATACGCAGTATTTT.

This clone showed up just a few times. This chain connects TRBV30 to TRBJ2-7; the match to TRBD1 covers 7 bases. J gave up 3 bases and V 3 bases, and 8 bases lay outside the gene matches. The germline CDR1 and CDR2 sequences are GTSNPN and SVGIG (reference sequence). The CDR3 is made up of 14 amino acids. Here the CDR3 reads CAWRPPDRFYEQYF. The CDR3, as DNA: TGTGCCTGGAGGCCCCCGGACAGGTTCTACGAGCAGTACTTC.

This chain joins TRBV11-3 and TRBJ1-1; D possibly corresponds to TRBD1 (5 bases). CDR1 and CDR2 from the germline V gene are SGHNT and YENEEA. Trimming removed 3 bases at V and 1 base at J, with 12 bases between. This CDR3 has 15 amino acids. CDR3 loop: CASSFAGRSNTEAFF. The CDR3 DNA reads TGTGCCAGCAGCTTCGCGGGACGCTCGAACACTGAAGCTTTCTTT.

By share, this clone counts as medium-sized. The J gene is TRBJ1-2, the V gene TRBV11-3; the D is unclear. The length of the CDR3 is 14 residues. V was cut by 5 bases and J by 8 bases, with 18 bases left in between. The V gene's germline CDR1 is SGHNT and CDR2 YENEEA. CDR3 residues: CASSPLGRLGGYTF. CDR3 DNA: TGTGCCAGCAGCCCACTTGGACGACTCGGGGGCTACACCTTC.

This clone came up a few times. The chain employs TRBV7-8 and TRBJ1-6; unclear D gene. V was pared by 5 bases and J by 8 bases, with 10 bases between. From germline, CDR1 is SGHVS and CDR2 FQNEAQ. The CDR3 covers 13 residues. The DNA for the CDR3 is TGTGCCAGCAGCACGTCGCAGGATTCACCCCTCCACTTT. Protein product: CASSTSQDSPLHF.

CDR3 bases: TGTGCCTGGAGTATGGAGGGGAATCAGCCCCAGCATTTT. This encodes CAWSMEGNQPQHF. The chain carries TRBV30 and TRBJ1-5; TRBD1 is a possible D gene (5 bases). The CDR3 runs to 13 residues. Germline V lookup: CDR1 GTSNPN, CDR2 SVGIG (reference sequence). Trimming removed 2 bases at V and 4 bases at J, with 9 bases between.

V and J are TRBV6-8 and TRBJ1-2; TRBD1 is a possible D gene (6 bases). Germline V gives CDR1 MNHGY, CDR2 SAAAGT. This CDR3 has 16 residues. Trimming cost V 6 bases and J 4 bases, with 21 bases left between them. CDR3 nucleotides: TGTGCCAGCAGACCGAGGGGGGTCGCGACGCCCTATGGCTACACCTTC. It translates to CASRPRGVATPYGYTF.

This clone was seen a few times. The chain carries TRBV11-3 and TRBJ2-7, with 10 bases aligning to TRBD1. The CDR3 loop spans 15 amino acids. The germline gives CDR1 SGHNT, CDR2 YENEEA. Trimming at V came to 5 bases and at J to 2 bases, leaving 6 bases not matched to a gene. In DNA, the CDR3 is TGTGCCAGCAGCCAACAGGGGACAGGGGCCTACGAGCAGTACTTC. It encodes CASSQQGTGAYEQYF.

The chain joins TRBV10-2 to TRBJ1-2; tentatively, D is TRBD1 (5 bases). Germline CDR1 WSHSY, CDR2 SAAADI. The CDR3 spans 14 residues. Trimming cost V 0 bases and J 4 bases, with 9 bases left between them. CDR3 sequence reads: CASSESRGGYGYTF. In DNA form, the CDR3 reads TGCGCCAGCAGTGAGTCCCGTGGGGGCTATGGCTACACCTTC.